These 28 T cell receptor beta chains originate from one sample sequenced in a study of blood T cell repertoires in COVID-19 (TCRdb year 2020). Preparation of the library involved the immunoSEQ multiplex PCR assay. TCRdb obtained this table from immuneACCESS and retained in-frame rearrangements with V and J assigned. These tables miss some clones; where compared with another copy, unresolved V genes account for less than half of the shortfall, and the remainder is unexplained. The sample yields 150,000 to 200,000 clones; 70% to 80% were counted once. Clones ranked in the top ten supply more than 7% of the sample. The sample taken for sequencing was peripheral blood. These receptor sequences come from a woman in her sixties with COVID-19, enrolled during active disease.

CDR3 nucleotides: TGCAGCGTTGCGACAGGGAATAATTCACCCCTCCACTTT. This gives the protein CSVATGNNSPLHF. J is TRBJ1-6 and V is TRBV29-1, with 7 bases aligning to TRBD1. This CDR3 comprises 13 residues. Trimming cost V 4 bases and J 5 bases; bases outside gene matches: 2. From germline, CDR1 is SQVTM and CDR2 ANQGSEA.

The rearrangement uses TRBV9 and TRBJ1-1, with 8 bases identical to TRBD1. Germline lookup yields CDR1 SGDLS and CDR2 YYNGEE. The CDR3 sequence is 14 residues long. The trim removed 4 bases at V and 6 bases at J, leaving 8 bases unmatched. The CDR3 spells CASSPRQGLPEAFF. CDR3 bases: TGTGCCAGCAGCCCGCGACAGGGGCTTCCTGAAGCTTTCTTT. The complete variable domain, with remaining parts taken from reference TRBV9 and TRBJ1-1, reads DSGVTQTPKHLITATGQRVTLRCSPRSGDLSVYWYQQSLDQGLQFLIQYYNGEERAKGNILERFSAQQFPDLHSELNLSSLELGDSALYFCASSPRQGLPEAFFGQGTRLTVV.

The chain joins TRBV19 to TRBJ2-3; 8 bases are a match to TRBD2. V was clipped by 3 bases and J by 9 bases; unmatched bases: 2. The CDR3 sequence is 12 residues long. The germline V gene has CDR1 LNHDA and CDR2 SQIVND (reference sequence). CDR3 amino acids: CASSIGLATQYF. DNA for the CDR3: TGTGCCAGTAGTATCGGACTAGCCACGCAGTATTTT.

V gene TRBV10-1 combines with J gene TRBJ1-1, with D hard to call. The CDR3 length is 13 residues. V lost 4 bases to trimming and J lost 1 base, with 7 bases between them. The germline CDR1 and CDR2 sequences are WNHNN and SYGVQD (reference sequence). As DNA, the CDR3 is TGCGCCAGCAGTGGGCAACCGAACACTGAAGCTTTCTTT. Amino acids: CASSGQPNTEAFF.

The gene calls are TRBV6-1 and TRBJ2-2, with 7 bases fitting TRBD2. The germline CDR1 and CDR2 sequences are MNHNS and SASEGT. Trimming removed 0 bases from V and 5 bases from J; junction bases left unmatched: 3. The CDR3 has 15 residues. In DNA form, the CDR3 reads TGTGCCAGCAGTGAAGCGGGAGGGTCGACCGGGGAGCTGTTTTTT. Protein product: CASSEAGGSTGELFF.

This chain uses TRBV7-9 with TRBJ1-4; 8 nucleotides line up with TRBD1. The CDR3 is made up of 18 amino acids. Losses at the gene ends were 5 bases for V and 5 bases for J; bases not matched to a gene: 16. Germline V gene data show CDR1 as SEHNR and CDR2 as FQNEAQ (reference sequence). In nucleotides, the CDR3 is TGTGCCAGCAGCCACCGGGACAGGTTTTCTCCTCCAAATGAAAAACTGTTTTTT. Translation gives CASSHRDRFSPPNEKLFF. The full variable domain, rest sourced from reference TRBV7-9 and TRBJ1-4, is DTGVSQNPRHKITKRGQNVTFRCDPISEHNRLYWYRQTLGQGPEFLTYFQNEAQLEKSRLLSDRFSAERPKGSFSTLEIQRTEQGDSAMYLCASSHRDRFSPPNEKLFFGSGTQLSVL.

The V gene is TRBV19, the J gene TRBJ1-3, with a possible D match to TRBD1 (6 bases). The germline V and J ends were trimmed by 10 bases and 1 base, with 11 bases remaining between them. CDR1 is LNHDA and CDR2 is SQIVND in the germline V gene (reference sequence). This CDR3 comprises 13 residues. The CDR3 DNA follows: TGTGCCACCCTGGGACATTCTGGAAACACCATATATTTT. The encoded protein is CATLGHSGNTIYF.

The V call is TRBV28, the J call TRBJ1-5; 11 bases line up with TRBD1. The length of the CDR3 is 17 residues. V lost 5 bases and J lost 2; bases outside the gene matches: 8. Germline loops: CDR1 MDHEN, CDR2 SYDVKM. In nucleotides, the CDR3 is TGTGCCAGCAGTCTCGGACAGGGGGCAGGAGGCAATCAGCCCCAGCATTTT. This sequence encodes CASSLGQGAGGNQPQHF. Based on the CDR3 plus reference TRBV28 and TRBJ1-5, the full variable domain is DVKVTQSSRYLVKRTGEKVFLECVQDMDHENMFWYRQDPGLGLRLIYFSYDVKMKEKGDIPEGYSVSREKKERFSLILESASTNQTSMYLCASSLGQGAGGNQPQHFGDGTRLSIL.

The V gene is TRBV24-1, the J gene TRBJ2-3; 9 nucleotides align to TRBD2. CDR3 length: 15 amino acids. CDR1 is KGHDR, CDR2 SFDVKD, per germline. V gave up 5 bases and J gave up 4 bases; unmatched junction bases: 6. As DNA, the CDR3 is TGTGCCACCAGTGGGGCGGCGGGGGGGCCAGATACGCAGTATTTT. Its translation is CATSGAAGGPDTQYF.

A remark on this clone: Additional DNA sequences in this sample encode the identical CDR3. This chain connects TRBV28 to TRBJ1-1; D remains unclear. Germline V lookup: CDR1 MDHEN, CDR2 SYDVKM. Trimming cost V 5 bases and J 4 bases, with 11 bases left between them. The CDR3 runs to 13 residues. This CDR3 reads CASSPRLSTEAFF. For the CDR3, the DNA is TGTGCCAGCAGTCCCAGACTTTCCACTGAAGCTTTCTTT.

The chain carries TRBV15 and TRBJ1-6; a possible D gene is TRBD1 (6 bases). Germline lookup yields CDR1 LNHNV and CDR2 YYDKDF (reference sequence). This CDR3 region has 14 residues. Trimming stripped 0 bases from V and 6 bases from J, with 6 bases between. For the CDR3, the DNA is TGTGCCACCAGCAGAGACAGGGGTAATTCACCCCTCCACTTT. Its protein is CATSRDRGNSPLHF.

The V and J genes are TRBV10-3 and TRBJ2-2, with 9 bases aligning to TRBD2. The length of the CDR3 is 16 residues. The V gene's germline CDR1 is ENHRY and CDR2 SYGVKD. The ends lost 0 bases at V and 7 bases at J; junction bases unmatched: 6. This chain's CDR3 is CAISESASGIFGELFF. Written as DNA, the CDR3 is TGTGCCATCAGTGAGTCTGCTAGCGGGATATTCGGGGAGCTGTTTTTT.

V usage is TRBV2 and J usage is TRBJ2-5; TRBD2 agrees at 8 bases. The V gene end was trimmed by 8 bases and the J gene end by 4 bases; junction bases not matched to a gene: 6. CDR1 SNHLY and CDR2 FYNNEI come from the germline V gene. This CDR3 is built from 13 residues. The CDR3 is CASRGGLGETQYF. DNA for the CDR3: TGTGCCAGCCGGGGGGGGTTGGGAGAGACCCAGTACTTC.

J is TRBJ1-1 and V is TRBV6-5; D gene uncertain. Trimming took off 6 bases at V and 2 bases at J, with 16 bases between the two ends. CDR1 MNHEY and CDR2 SVGAGI come from the germline V gene. The CDR3 covers 15 residues. The CDR3 spells CASRRRPRGNTEAFF. The CDR3 DNA follows: TGTGCCAGCAGGCGACGACCCCGGGGAAACACTGAAGCTTTCTTT.

This rearrangement joins TRBV7-2 to TRBJ2-2; 10 bases line up with TRBD2. Germline V lookup: CDR1 SGHTA, CDR2 FQGNSA. The CDR3 runs 15 residues. V lost 4 bases to trimming and J lost 1 base; unmatched junction nucleotides: 0. The CDR3 sequence: CASSWTSGNTGELFF. The CDR3 nucleotides read TGTGCCAGCAGCTGGACTAGCGGGAACACCGGGGAGCTGTTTTTT. Full variable domain (missing parts from reference TRBV7-2 and TRBJ2-2): GAGVSQSPSNKVTEKGKDVELRCDPISGHTALYWYRQSLGQGLEFLIYFQGNSAPDKSGLPSDRFSAERTGGSVSTLTIQRTQQEDSAVYLCASSWTSGNTGELFFGEGSRLTVL.

This clone was picked up one time. The chain is built from TRBV7-8 and TRBJ1-3; D is unresolved. The CDR3 totals 19 residues. Per germline, CDR1 SGHVS and CDR2 FQNEAQ. The V and J ends lost 1 base and 3 bases respectively, with 22 bases between them. The CDR3 nucleotides read TGTGCCAGCAGCTTAGGGCTAAACCTCGGGTCCAGAGTTGGAAACACCATATATTTT. This codes for CASSLGLNLGSRVGNTIYF.

The J gene is TRBJ1-1, the V gene TRBV19, with D hard to call. V was trimmed by 5 bases and J by 6 bases, leaving 19 bases between them. The CDR3 runs to 15 residues. The germline V gene has CDR1 LNHDA and CDR2 SQIVND (reference sequence). This CDR3 is CASSPRRHPDPEAFF. The CDR3 region has the DNA TGTGCCAGTAGTCCCCGGAGGCACCCAGACCCTGAAGCTTTCTTT.

In this sample, this clone turned up a few times. The chain is built from TRBV28 and TRBJ2-5; D uncertain. The CDR3 totals 14 residues. Between the trimmed V and J ends, which lost 3 bases and 5 bases, there was a span of 13 bases. Germline loops: CDR1 MDHEN, CDR2 SYDVKM. The CDR3 DNA reads TGTGCCAGCAGTTTTCTGCAGGCCCACGAGACCCAGTACTTC. The encoded protein is CASSFLQAHETQYF.

The chain carries TRBV6-5 and TRBJ2-2, with 7 bases lining up with TRBD1. Germline CDR1 and CDR2: MNHEY and SVGAGI. This CDR3 comprises 12 residues. V dropped 7 bases and J dropped 8; count of bases not matched to a gene: 4. The CDR3 DNA reads as TGTGCCAGCAACCACAGGGGAGGGGAGCTGTTTTTT. Translating it yields CASNHRGGELFF.

The chain uses TRBV7-6 and TRBJ2-7; TRBD1 might be the D (5 bases). Trimming left V 1 base short and J 3 bases short, with 13 bases between. Germline V gene data show CDR1 as SGHVS and CDR2 as FNYEAQ. There are 15 residues in the CDR3. CDR3 loop: CASSLEAGKNYEQYF. CDR3 coding DNA: TGTGCCAGCAGCTTAGAAGCAGGGAAAAACTACGAGCAGTACTTC.

This chain links TRBV10-2 with TRBJ1-6, with D possibly matching TRBD1 (5 bases). This CDR3 contains 16 residues. Trimming pared 1 base from V and 12 bases from J, leaving 19 bases between. Germline CDR1 reads WSHSY; CDR2 reads SAAADI. The CDR3 protein is CASSELSGAPGGPLHF. In DNA, the CDR3 is TGCGCCAGCAGTGAGTTGTCGGGAGCCCCGGGGGGACCCCTCCACTTT.

This chain connects TRBV21-1 to TRBJ1-2. TRBV21-1 is tagged as a pseudogene. This CDR3 has 22 amino acids. The CDR3 DNA reads TGTGCCAGCAGCAAGTTCGCAGGGAGGGGGTGTTTGTTTACGGAGGTACACTATGGCTACACCTTC. The encoded protein is CASSKFAGRGCLFTEVHYGYTF.

This chain links TRBV7-2 with TRBJ2-7, with D perhaps TRBD1 (7 bases). The CDR3 spans 16 residues. Trimming left V 1 base short and J 5 bases short, with 18 bases between. Germline loops: CDR1 SGHTA, CDR2 FQGNSA. In DNA form, the CDR3 reads TGTGCCAGCAGCTTAGGATCAAATGCCAGGGGGGACGAGCAGTACGTC. Amino acids: CASSLGSNARGDEQYV.

The chain has TRBV5-4 and TRBJ1-4, with D possibly being TRBD1 (5 bases). The CDR3 extends over 13 amino acids. The germline V gene has CDR1 SGHNT and CDR2 YYREEE (reference sequence). Trimming pared 4 bases from V and 7 bases from J, leaving 11 bases between. The CDR3 coding sequence is TGTGCCAGCAGCGGGGGGGGAGTTGAAAAACTGTTTTTT. Protein: CASSGGGVEKLFF.

The chain links TRBV14 to TRBJ2-3; D ambiguous. Germline CDR1 is SGHDN and CDR2 is FVKESK. This CDR3 is 14 amino acids long. Trimming removed 1 base from V and 1 base from J, with 6 bases in between. In nucleotides, the CDR3 is TGTGCCAGCAGCCAAGTTACACGCACAGATACGCAGTATTTT. Amino acid sequence: CASSQVTRTDTQYF.

This clone was detected once. The chain is built from TRBV5-1 and TRBJ1-5; D might be TRBD1 (5 bases). The CDR3 totals 15 residues. CDR1 and CDR2 from the germline V gene are SGHRS and YFSETQ. Trimming removed 0 bases from V and 7 bases from J, with 14 bases in between. Written as DNA, the CDR3 is TGCGCCAGCAGCTTGGAAGGACATCCCTCCCAGCCCCAGCATTTT. Protein product: CASSLEGHPSQPQHF.

The V and J genes are TRBV5-4 and TRBJ1-2; D is perhaps TRBD1 (5 bases). This CDR3 has 13 residues. Germline values: CDR1 SGHNT, CDR2 YYREEE (reference sequence). The V and J ends lost 4 bases and 4 bases respectively, with 11 bases between them. The DNA of the CDR3 is TGTGCCAGCAGCCGGGGGGAAAGCTATGGCTACACCTTC. This codes for CASSRGESYGYTF.

The chain joins TRBV4-1 to TRBJ2-6; D is possibly TRBD1 (5 bases). This CDR3 region has 16 residues. CDR1 is MGHRA and CDR2 is YSYEKL in the germline V gene. Trimming shortened V by 4 bases and J by 2 bases, and 12 bases separated the two germline ends. The CDR3 nucleotides read TGCGCCAGCAGCCCCGACCCAGGGACTGGGGCCAACGTCCTGACTTTC. This sequence encodes CASSPDPGTGANVLTF.